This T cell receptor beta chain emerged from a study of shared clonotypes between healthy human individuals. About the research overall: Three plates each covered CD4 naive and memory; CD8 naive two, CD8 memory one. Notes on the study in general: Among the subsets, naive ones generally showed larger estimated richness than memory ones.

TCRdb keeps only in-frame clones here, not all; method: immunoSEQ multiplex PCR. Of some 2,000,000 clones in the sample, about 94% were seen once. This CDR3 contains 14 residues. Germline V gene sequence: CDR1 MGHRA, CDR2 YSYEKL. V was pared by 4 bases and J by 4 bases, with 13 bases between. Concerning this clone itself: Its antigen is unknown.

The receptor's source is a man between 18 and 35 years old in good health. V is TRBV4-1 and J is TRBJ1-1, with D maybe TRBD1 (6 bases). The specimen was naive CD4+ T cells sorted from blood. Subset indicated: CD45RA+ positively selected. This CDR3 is CASSRLEGGTEAFF. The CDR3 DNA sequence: TGCGCCAGCAGCCGCCTTGAGGGGGGCACTGAAGCTTTCTTT.